This is a list of T cell receptor beta chains from one sample in a study of blood T cell repertoires in COVID-19. Sequencing was performed with immunoSEQ multiplex PCR; in TCRdb, only in-frame clones are kept and a portion is missing. In the table there are approximately 200,000 clones, roughly 87% of which are singletons. Sequenced input: PBMCs or T cells enriched from blood (not recorded which). The receptors shown here come from a woman in her 30s who had recovered from COVID-19. Both conserved end residues are part of each CDR3. D genes are given only for firm matches. For some rows the clone size is stated as once, few or many, or as a class when expanded; others skip it.

TRBD2,TRBV3-1/TRBV3-2,few,TRBJ2-3,CASSRATSGRVDTQYF,TGTGCCAGCAGCCGAGCGACTAGCGGGAGGGTAGATACGCAGTATTTT
TRBD2,TRBV11-3,NA,TRBJ2-7,CASSLGPASGRYEQYF,TGTGCCAGCAGCTTAGGTCCGGCTAGCGGGAGATACGAGCAGTACTTC
TRBD2,TRBV24-1,NA,TRBJ2-1,CATSPGLASYNEQFF,TGTGCCACCAGTCCGGGACTAGCCTCCTACAATGAGCAGTTCTTC
TRBD2,TRBV30,NA,TRBJ2-3,CAWTSGGDTQYF,TGTGCCTGGACCTCCGGGGGGGATACGCAGTATTTT
NA,TRBV4-3,NA,TRBJ1-5,CASSQDWRGSNQPQHF,TGCGCCAGCAGCCAAGATTGGAGGGGAAGCAATCAGCCCCAGCATTTT
TRBD1,TRBV27,NA,TRBJ1-6,CASRLQGAGDSPLHF,TGTGCCAGCAGGCTTCAGGGGGCAGGGGATTCACCCCTCCACTTT
NA,TRBV5-1,few,TRBJ2-3,CASSLEDSSTDTQYF,TGCGCCAGCAGCTTGGAAGACAGCTCCACAGATACGCAGTATTTT
NA,TRBV2,NA,TRBJ2-2,CASSPDRNTGELFF,TGTGCCAGCAGCCCGGACAGGAACACCGGGGAGCTGTTTTTT
NA,TRBV29-1,NA,TRBJ2-5,CSVEDPGQKEETQYF,TGCAGCGTTGAAGATCCCGGACAGAAGGAAGAGACCCAGTACTTC
NA,TRBV18,NA,TRBJ2-5,CASSRSWTAYQETQYF,TGTGCCAGCTCGCGGTCCTGGACAGCGTACCAAGAGACCCAGTACTTC
NA,TRBV27,NA,TRBJ2-7,CASSPRQTREQYF,TGTGCCAGCAGCCCCCGGCAGACTAGAGAGCAGTACTTC
TRBD1,TRBV24-1,NA,TRBJ1-5,CATSAATGAKPQHF,TGTGCCACCAGTGCAGCGACAGGGGCTAAGCCCCAGCATTTT
NA,TRBV30,NA,TRBJ1-1,CAAEIGGGAFF,TGTGCCGCCGAGATCGGGGGAGGCGCTTTCTTT
TRBD1,TRBV19,NA,TRBJ2-2,CASTPRGPGELFF,TGTGCCAGTACTCCTAGGGGGCCCGGGGAGCTGTTTTTT
NA,TRBV30,few,TRBJ2-6,CAWTAGSGANVLTF,TGTGCCTGGACGGCCGGGTCTGGGGCCAACGTCCTGACTTTC
NA,TRBV7-9,NA,TRBJ1-1,CASRGNPRKLSNTEAFF,TGTGCCAGCAGGGGTAACCCAAGGAAACTATCGAACACTGAAGCTTTCTTT
NA,TRBV9,NA,TRBJ2-7,CASSPYRETEQYF,TGTGCCAGCAGCCCCTACAGGGAAACCGAGCAGTACTTC
TRBD2,TRBV6-6,NA,TRBJ2-1,CASSPRLAGNDEQFF,TGTGCCAGCAGTCCCCGACTAGCGGGGAATGATGAGCAGTTCTTC
NA,TRBV4-3,NA,TRBJ1-2,CASSRSGALDYGYTF,TGCGCCAGCAGCCGCTCCGGAGCCCTTGACTATGGCTACACCTTC
TRBD1,TRBV10-3,once,TRBJ1-1,CAIRGTGAHEAFF,TGTGCCATCAGGGGGACAGGGGCCCATGAAGCTTTCTTT
NA,TRBV11-2,NA,TRBJ1-2,CASSLVVRYGYTF,TGTGCCAGCAGCTTAGTTGTCCGTTATGGCTACACCTTC
NA,TRBV6-2/TRBV6-3,NA,TRBJ2-6,CASSYSTGLSNVLTF,TGTGCCAGCAGTTACTCGACGGGATTATCCAACGTCCTGACTTTC
TRBD1,TRBV7-3,NA,TRBJ1-1,CASSLRGGTGGTEAFF,TGTGCCAGCAGCTTAAGGGGTGGGACAGGGGGCACTGAAGCTTTCTTT
NA,TRBV14,NA,TRBJ1-1,CASSQDALGGAFF,TGTGCCAGCAGCCAAGACGCCTTGGGGGGAGCTTTCTTT
TRBD1,TRBV6-2/TRBV6-3,NA,TRBJ2-5,CASSYSRTGPTQETQYF,TGTGCCAGCAGTTACTCCCGGACAGGGCCGACTCAAGAGACCCAGTACTTC
TRBD2,TRBV9,NA,TRBJ2-1,CASSVGASGGYEQFF,TGTGCCAGCAGCGTAGGGGCTAGCGGGGGCTATGAGCAGTTCTTC
NA,TRBV6-5,NA,TRBJ1-2,CASRMDSLYGYTF,TGTGCCAGCAGGATGGACAGTTTATATGGCTACACCTTC
NA,TRBV6-6,NA,TRBJ1-2,CASSKAGTNYGYTF,TGTGCCAGCAGTAAAGCAGGGACTAACTATGGCTACACCTTC
NA,TRBV7-9,NA,TRBJ1-1,CASSLSRVEAFF,TGTGCCAGCAGCTTATCGAGGGTTGAAGCTTTCTTT
NA,TRBV7-2,NA,TRBJ2-7,CASSLSYEQYF,TGTGCCAGCAGCCTATCCTACGAGCAGTACTTC
NA,TRBV9,once,TRBJ2-5,CASSVWGAAQETQYF,TGTGCCAGCAGCGTATGGGGAGCGGCACAAGAGACCCAGTACTTC
NA,TRBV18,NA,TRBJ1-3,CASSPPGVSGNTIYF,TGTGCCAGCTCACCACCAGGAGTCTCTGGAAACACCATATATTTT
NA,TRBV19,NA,TRBJ2-1,CASTRGALHNEQFF,TGTGCCAGCACTCGGGGGGCGTTACACAATGAGCAGTTCTTC
TRBD1,TRBV24-1,NA,TRBJ2-1,CATRSDRGPRGNEQFF,TGTGCCACCCGGAGCGACAGGGGGCCTAGGGGCAATGAGCAGTTCTTC
TRBD2,TRBV7-2,NA,TRBJ2-2,CASTASGRRTGELFF,TGTGCCAGCACCGCAAGCGGGAGGAGGACCGGGGAGCTGTTTTTT
TRBD1,TRBV19,NA,TRBJ2-7,CASSSDRGAYEQYF,TGTGCCAGTAGTTCTGACAGGGGCGCCTACGAGCAGTACTTC
NA,TRBV5-6,NA,TRBJ1-2,CASSSVGQGTYGYTF,TGTGCCAGCAGCTCCGTGGGGCAGGGGACCTATGGCTACACCTTC
TRBD2,TRBV6-2/TRBV6-3,NA,TRBJ2-5,CASSYGGGAVQETQYF,TGTGCCAGCAGTTACGGCGGGGGGGCCGTCCAAGAGACCCAGTACTTC
NA,TRBV6-2/TRBV6-3,NA,TRBJ2-4,CASSYAASRAVAKNIQYF,TGTGCCAGCAGTTACGCGGCTAGCCGAGCTGTAGCCAAAAACATTCAGTACTTC
TRBD2,TRBV6-2/TRBV6-3,NA,TRBJ2-1,CASSYHAASGKYNEQFF,TGTGCCAGCAGTTACCACGCGGCGAGCGGGAAGTACAATGAGCAGTTCTTC
NA,TRBV5-1,once,TRBJ1-4,CASSSGQQLFF,TGCGCCAGCAGCTCCGGACAGCAACTGTTTTTT
TRBD2,TRBV7-9,NA,TRBJ2-1,CASSYPGTSHEQFF,TGTGCCAGCAGTTACCCGGGGACTAGCCATGAGCAGTTCTTC
TRBD1,TRBV7-9,NA,TRBJ1-2,CASSLAGQSYGYTF,TGTGCCAGCAGCTTAGCGGGACAGTCGTATGGCTACACCTTC
TRBD2,TRBV9,NA,TRBJ2-3,CASSPRTSGSTDTQYF,TGTGCCAGCAGCCCGAGGACTAGCGGCTCCACAGATACGCAGTATTTT
TRBD1,TRBV7-9,NA,TRBJ2-7,CASILPWTGELRYEQYF,TGTGCCAGCATCCTACCCTGGACAGGGGAACTTCGGTACGAGCAGTACTTC
NA,TRBV20-1,few,TRBJ1-2,CSAARAYGYTF,TGCAGTGCTGCCAGGGCCTATGGCTACACCTTC